The source of this T cell receptor beta chain is a study of T cells in Graves' hyperthyroidism and ophthalmopathy (dated 2019 in TCRdb). About the investigation overall: Peripheral blood was sampled at the time of initial diagnosis, prior to any treatment. TCR V-J signatures able to tell the groups apart were searched for in a discovery cohort of 90 to 100 patients, of whom more than 40 had Graves' ophthalmopathy and about 60 had stable Graves' hyperthyroidism. Prospective prediction of ophthalmopathy was tested in an independent validation cohort consisting of 18 to 20 hyperthyroidism patients and over 15 patients who later progressed to ophthalmopathy. Thyroid tissue and blood T-cell repertoires from six Graves' hyperthyroidism patients were also compared in the study. For training and testing, the 100 or so patients in the discovery cohort were randomly divided in a 7:3 ratio. After sampling, hyperthyroidism patients received methimazole starting at 30 mg daily, and ophthalmopathy patients received high-dose intravenous methylprednisolone. TCR Vbeta CDR3 sequencing of fewer than 150 peripheral blood samples (43 ophthalmopathy, some 75 hyperthyroidism and roughly 17 progressor patients) is reported in the paper.

From its cysteine to its phenylalanine, the CDR3 spans 12 amino acids. Only CDR3 DNA remains: 36 bases, in frame from the first base. V lost 2 bases and J lost 9 bases; the stretch between them is 11 bases long. Sequences MNHEY (CDR1) and SVGEGT (CDR2) are obtained from the germline V gene. The sample holds many counts of this clonotype. Its antigen has not been determined. The sample holds no much larger clone one base away, and base qualities are not on file. Stable Graves' hyperthyroidism was defined as no progression to ophthalmopathy during 18 months of follow-up. Hyperthyroidism patients were aged 18 to 65 years and newly diagnosed, with disease duration of less than 2 months. The study excluded patients with uncontrolled infections, other autoimmune diseases, pregnancy or lactation. Diagnoses were based on clinical symptoms, serum thyroxine and TRAb, thyroid ultrasound and orbital computed tomography. PBMCs were separated from 8 to 10 ml of fresh peripheral blood using Ficoll-Paque density gradient centrifugation. Total RNA was extracted using Trizol reagent, and RNA quality was assessed on an Agilent 2100 Bioanalyzer.

Overall results and qualifications from the work: Most expanded thyroid clonotypes (frequency above 0.001) were also detected in blood, a finding suggesting that blood repertoires may reflect thyroid immune responses. A 13 V-J signature model separated ophthalmopathy from stable hyperthyroidism, with roughly 88% sensitivity and about 81% specificity in cross-validation and 80%/75% in testing. No statistical method was used to set the sample size in advance, and investigators knew the group allocation. In validation, the model predicted progression to ophthalmopathy a median of about 6.5 months before onset, with about 67% sensitivity and roughly 72% specificity.

Amplification of TCR beta CDR3 regions was carried out from RNA transcripts. A first-round RT-PCR of the TCR CDR3 used the HTBI primer set with the Qiagen OneStep RT-PCR kit. The libraries were constructed in a second round of multiplex PCR and then size-selected and purified. The libraries were sequenced on an Illumina HiSeq2000 using paired-end 100 bp reads. As for the authors' bioinformatics: Raw data were processed with SOAPnuke, discarding reads with adapters, uncalled bases, mean Phred below 15, or no exact constant-primer or identifier match. COPE v1.2.5 was used to merge the high-quality paired reads, and each unique nucleotide sequence was defined as a clonotype. MiTCR v1.1 was used to align clonotypes to the IMGT TRBV, TRBD and TRBJ reference segments. Analysis was restricted to V-J combinations with a frequency above 0.0001, which covered roughly 99% of repertoires. The TCS score was defined as F50 (clonal expansion) divided by E x V (chaos), with BLOSUM62-based TCRdist calculated between CDR3 peptides within each V-J. Welch's t-statistics and random forest reduced around 520 V-J features to about 13, which were used in a naive Bayes classifier (R e1071). TCRdb reprocessed the public reads (quality trimming at Q25 with fastp, clone calling with MiXCR) and kept in-frame beta chains. Rows are combined by CDR3 protein, so each entry shows the most common genes and DNA. It is TCRdb's table, rather than the study itself, that gives the V and J calls and clone size. The sample table holds 650,000 to 700,000 distinct CDR3 sequences, of which roughly a sixth were seen once. The top ten clones comprise around 15% of the sample.

Recombination linked TRBV6-2 or TRBV6-3 to TRBJ2-7; the D gene assignment is ambiguous. The sequenced material came from blood. This TCR derives from a man in his forties or fifties with Graves' hyperthyroidism. The DNA is as follows: TGTGCCAGCAGTTACGACGTCGGCGGGCAGTACTTC. This gives the protein CASSYDVGGQYF.